The sample holds a few counts of the clone carrying this TCR beta chain. Its antigen remains unknown. The blood RNA (from unsorted whole blood) was obtained, and germline DNA was also extracted. The ends lost 5 bases at V and 4 bases at J; junction bases unmatched: 4. The germline V gene encodes CDR1 PRHDT and CDR2 FYEKMQ (reference sequence). The length of the CDR3 is 15 residues. A constant-region primer primed TCR beta cDNA synthesis from about 550 ng of total RNA. TCR beta libraries came from three nested multiplex PCR rounds using slightly modified ARM-PCR. Primers for the first two PCR rounds were TRBV1-TRBV30 forward primers and a C-beta reverse primer (roughly 10 cycles per round). From the multiplex PCR reads, TCRdb called clonotypes with MiXCR, one entry per CDR3 protein. The table records fewer than 250,000 distinct CDR3 sequences, about 65% of them present only once. The sample belongs to a study of tumor-infiltrating lymphocytes in primary liver carcinoma. In the study overall: Patients were both men and women, whose ages ran from 30 to 69 years. Overall study results and limits: Overlap in tumor-adjacent and tumor-blood pairs fell below that of tumor region pairs.

Material for sequencing was peripheral blood. The source is a woman aged 60-75 years with primary liver carcinoma and hepatitis B virus infection. The chain uses TRBV13 and TRBJ2-3, with 12 bases that match TRBD2. The CDR3 nucleotides read TGTGCCAGCAGCCCTAGCGGGAGGGCCGCAGATACGCAGTATTTT. Translated: CASSPSGRAADTQYF.